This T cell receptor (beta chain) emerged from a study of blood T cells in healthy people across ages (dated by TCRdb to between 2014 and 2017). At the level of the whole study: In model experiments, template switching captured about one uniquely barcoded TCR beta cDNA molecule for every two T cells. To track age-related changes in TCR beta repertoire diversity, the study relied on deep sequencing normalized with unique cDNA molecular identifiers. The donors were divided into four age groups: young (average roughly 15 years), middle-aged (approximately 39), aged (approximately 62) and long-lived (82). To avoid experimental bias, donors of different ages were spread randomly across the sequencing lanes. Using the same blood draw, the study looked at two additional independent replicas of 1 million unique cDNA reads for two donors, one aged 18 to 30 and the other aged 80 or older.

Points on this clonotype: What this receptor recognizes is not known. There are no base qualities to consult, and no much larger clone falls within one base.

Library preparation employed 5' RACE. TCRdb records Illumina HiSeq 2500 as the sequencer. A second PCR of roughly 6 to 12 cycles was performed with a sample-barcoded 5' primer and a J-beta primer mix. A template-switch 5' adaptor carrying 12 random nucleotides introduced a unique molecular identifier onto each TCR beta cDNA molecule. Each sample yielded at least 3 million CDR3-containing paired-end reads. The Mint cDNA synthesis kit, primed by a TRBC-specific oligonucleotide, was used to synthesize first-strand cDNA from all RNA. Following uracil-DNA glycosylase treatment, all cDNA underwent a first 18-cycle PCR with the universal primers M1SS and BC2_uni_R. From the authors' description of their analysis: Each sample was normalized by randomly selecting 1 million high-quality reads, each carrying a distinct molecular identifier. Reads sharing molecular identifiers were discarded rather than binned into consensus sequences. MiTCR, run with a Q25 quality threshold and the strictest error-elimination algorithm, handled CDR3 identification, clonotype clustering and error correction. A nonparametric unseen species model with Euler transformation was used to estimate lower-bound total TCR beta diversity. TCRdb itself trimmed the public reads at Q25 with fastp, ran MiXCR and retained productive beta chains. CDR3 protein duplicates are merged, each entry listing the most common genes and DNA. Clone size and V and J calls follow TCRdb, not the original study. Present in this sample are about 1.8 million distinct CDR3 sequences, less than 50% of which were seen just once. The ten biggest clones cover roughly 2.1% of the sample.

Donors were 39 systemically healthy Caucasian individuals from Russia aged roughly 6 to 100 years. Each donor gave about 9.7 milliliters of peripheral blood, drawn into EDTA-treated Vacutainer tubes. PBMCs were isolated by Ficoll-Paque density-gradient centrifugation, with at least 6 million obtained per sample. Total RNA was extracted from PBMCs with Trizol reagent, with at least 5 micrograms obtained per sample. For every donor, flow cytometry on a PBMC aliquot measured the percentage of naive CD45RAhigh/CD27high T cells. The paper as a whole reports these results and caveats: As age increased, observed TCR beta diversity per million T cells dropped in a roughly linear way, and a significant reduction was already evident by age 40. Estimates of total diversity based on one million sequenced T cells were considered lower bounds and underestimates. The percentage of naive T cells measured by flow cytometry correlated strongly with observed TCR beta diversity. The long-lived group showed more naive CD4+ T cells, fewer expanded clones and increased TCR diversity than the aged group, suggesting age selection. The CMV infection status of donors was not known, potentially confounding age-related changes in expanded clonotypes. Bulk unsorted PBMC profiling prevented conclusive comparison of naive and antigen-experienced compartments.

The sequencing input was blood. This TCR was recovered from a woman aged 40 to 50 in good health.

The DNA reads TGTGCCAGCAGCTTAGTTACAGGGGCTGGGGACAATGAGCAGTTCTTC. It translates as CASSLVTGAGDNEQFF. The chain joins TRBV7-3 to TRBJ2-1, with 7 middle bases fitting TRBD1. From V the trimming removes 2 bases and from J it removes 5 bases, while the gene matches leave 9 bases of the junction unaccounted for. Measured from the cysteine to the phenylalanine, the CDR3 is 16 residues long. Of the read, only the CDR3 DNA is kept; its 48 bases are in frame from base 1. CDR1 SGHTA and CDR2 FQGTGA were looked up in the germline V gene. Reference TRBV7-3 and TRBJ2-1 genes cover what lies past the CDR3, so the full variable domain is GAGVSQTPSNKVTEKGKYVELRCDPISGHTALYWYRQSLGQGPEFLIYFQGTGAADDSGLPNDRFFAVRPEGSVSTLKIQRTERGDSAVYLCASSLVTGAGDNEQFFGPGTRLTVL.